Presented here are 20 T cell receptor beta chains from one specimen sequenced in a study of blood T cell repertoires in COVID-19. Using immunoSEQ multiplex PCR, the repertoire was profiled, and TCRdb retains in-frame clones only, with some absent. The repertoire holds 90,000 to 150,000 clones, with roughly four fifths as singletons. The specimen sequenced was peripheral blood. The source of these receptors is a human donor in a cohort sampled during active COVID-19.

The chain joins TRBV3-1 (or the pseudogene TRBV3-2) to TRBJ1-3, with D perhaps matching TRBD1 (5 bases). Per germline, CDR1 LGHDT and CDR2 YNNKEL (reference sequence). This CDR3 has 14 residues. V lost 5 bases to trimming and J lost 4 bases, with 12 bases between them. The CDR3 here is CASSSPGNGNTIYF. CDR3 sequence (DNA): TGTGCCAGCAGCTCTCCAGGGAACGGAAACACCATATATTTT.

This chain uses TRBV2 with TRBJ2-5; the D is unclear. The CDR3 contains 13 residues. The germline CDR1 and CDR2 sequences are SNHLY and FYNNEI. The ends were cut back, 8 bases at V and 2 bases at J, with 12 bases in the middle. CDR3 in DNA: TGTGCCAGCCAAATCCCCAATCAAGAGACCCAGTACTTC. It is translated as CASQIPNQETQYF. The full variable domain, rest sourced from reference TRBV2 and TRBJ2-5, is EPEVTQTPSHQVTQMGQEVILRCVPISNHLYFYWYRQILGQKVEFLVSFYNNEISEKSEIFDDQFSVERPDGSNFTLKIRSTKLEDSAMYFCASQIPNQETQYFGPGTRLLVL.

Notes on this clone: Relative to the germline gene, one junction end is altered; a read error may explain this. The chain couples TRBV7-7 to TRBJ2-7; 7 positions match TRBD1. The germline CDR1 and CDR2 sequences are SSHAT and FNYEAQ (reference sequence). The CDR3 totals 15 residues. The CDR3 nucleotides read TGTGCTAGCAGCTTAGCAACAGGGGCCTCCTACGAGCAGTACTTC. Encoded protein: CASSLATGASYEQYF.

This chain uses TRBV7-6 with TRBJ2-2; 8 bases are shared with TRBD2. The CDR3 length is 17 residues. Trimming at V came to 5 bases and at J to 6 bases, leaving 14 bases not matched to a gene. CDR1 and CDR2 from the germline V gene are SGHVS and FNYEAQ. The chain's CDR3 is CASSNLGRGAIPGELFF. The CDR3 bases are TGTGCCAGCAGCAACCTAGGGCGGGGGGCCATTCCCGGGGAGCTGTTTTTT.

This clone was counted once. Other DNA sequences in the same sample also yield this CDR3. V and J are TRBV12-3 or TRBV12-4 and TRBJ1-2; D may be TRBD1 (6 bases). Trimming pared 0 bases from V and 8 bases from J, leaving 10 bases between. CDR3 size: 13 residues. CDR3 nucleotides: TGTGCCAGCAGTTTAGCCGGGGGGCAAGGCTACACCTTC. Its translation is CASSLAGGQGYTF.

The V and J genes are TRBV5-8 and TRBJ2-2; TRBD1 matches at 8 bases. The V segment lost 4 bases and the J segment 7 bases; nucleotides outside the gene matches: 6. Germline values: CDR1 SGHTS, CDR2 YDEGEE. This CDR3 comprises 14 residues. This chain's CDR3 is CASSLQGEVGELFF. In DNA, the CDR3 is TGTGCCAGCAGCCTACAGGGGGAAGTCGGGGAGCTGTTTTTT. The full variable domain, completed using reference TRBV5-8 and TRBJ2-2, is EAGVTQSPTHLIKTRGQQATLRCSPISGHTSVYWYQQALGLGLQFLLWYDEGEERNRGNFPPRFSGRQFPNYSSELNVNALELEDSALYLCASSLQGEVGELFFGEGSRLTVL.

J is TRBJ2-3 and V is TRBV9; TRBD1 matches 9 bases. The CDR3 length is 15 residues. V trimming: 2 bases; J trimming: 2 bases; junction bases outside the gene matches: 3. Germline values: CDR1 SGDLS, CDR2 YYNGEE. The CDR3 DNA follows: TGTGCCAGCAGCGTTGGGACAGGGACCACAGATACGCAGTATTTT. Translated: CASSVGTGTTDTQYF.

This clone was seen a few times. This chain uses TRBV12-3 or TRBV12-4 with TRBJ1-2; tentative D call: TRBD1 (6 bases). This CDR3 contains 12 residues. Trimming stripped 5 bases from V and 4 bases from J, with 8 bases between. For the CDR3, the DNA is TGTGCCAGCAGTCCACAGGGCTATGGCTACACCTTC. This translates into CASSPQGYGYTF.

Remarks on this clone: At the DNA level, this CDR3 is encoded by other sequences in the same sample as well. The chain joins TRBV10-3 to TRBJ1-1; D is possibly TRBD1 (6 bases). The germline gives CDR1 ENHRY, CDR2 SYGVKD. The V end was cut by 2 bases, the J end by 1 base, with 8 bases between. The CDR3 covers 14 residues. Written as DNA, the CDR3 is TGTGCCATCAGTGAGACAGGGCAGAACACTGAAGCTTTCTTT. Protein sequence: CAISETGQNTEAFF.

The genes are TRBV7-4 and TRBJ1-6, with 7 bases fitting TRBD1. The V and J ends lost 9 bases and 0 bases, in that order; junction bases with no gene match: 11. CDR3 size: 17 residues. Looked up from germline, CDR1 is SGHVT and CDR2 is SQSDAQ. The CDR3 DNA is TGTGCCAGGCCCCAGGGGGGAGAAAGCTCCTATAATTCACCCCTCCACTTT. It translates to CARPQGGESSYNSPLHF. Supplemented by reference TRBV7-4 and TRBJ1-6, the full variable domain reads GAGVSQSPRYKVAKRGRDVALRCDSISGHVTLYWYRQTLGQGSEVLTYSQSDAQRDKSGRPSGRFSAERPERSVSTLKIQRTEQGDSAVYLCARPQGGESSYNSPLHFGNGTRLTVT.

V usage is TRBV11-2 and J usage is TRBJ2-1; 11 bases align to TRBD2. Germline V CDR1 and CDR2: SGHAT, FQNNGV. This CDR3 comprises 16 residues. Losses at the gene ends were 3 bases for V and 2 bases for J; bases not matched to a gene: 3. The CDR3 loop reads CASSFSGGATYNEQFF. CDR3 in DNA: TGTGCCAGCAGCTTTAGCGGGGGGGCCACCTACAATGAGCAGTTCTTC.

The rearrangement uses TRBV5-1 and TRBJ2-7; TRBD1 is a possible D gene (7 bases). Germline V lookup: CDR1 SGHRS, CDR2 YFSETQ. Trimming removed 2 bases at V and 0 bases at J, with 12 bases between. The length of the CDR3 is 15 residues. DNA for the CDR3: TGCGCCAGCAGCTTCGGGACAGCGGGCTCCTACGAGCAGTACTTC. Translated, it gives CASSFGTAGSYEQYF.

This clone is classed as medium-sized (0.01 to 0.1%). The V gene is TRBV6-2 or TRBV6-3, the J gene TRBJ2-1; 7 positions agree with TRBD2. V gave up 5 bases and J gave up 2 bases; unmatched junction bases: 9. Per germline, CDR1 MNHEY and CDR2 SVGEGT. The CDR3 loop spans 16 amino acids. The CDR3 DNA follows: TGTGCCAGCAGTCACTTCGAAGGGAGGGCCTACAATGAGCAGTTCTTC. This sequence encodes CASSHFEGRAYNEQFF.

The rearrangement links TRBV28 to TRBJ2-2; TRBD2 aligns across 7 bases. The CDR3 totals 15 residues. V trimming: 6 bases; J trimming: 3 bases; junction bases outside the gene matches: 7. Germline values: CDR1 MDHEN, CDR2 SYDVKM. This CDR3 reads CASSSGAPYTGELFF. Written as DNA, the CDR3 is TGTGCCAGCAGCAGCGGGGCCCCCTACACCGGGGAGCTGTTTTTT.

This clone was observed once. The rearrangement uses TRBV10-3 and TRBJ2-1; D remains ambiguous. V was clipped by 6 bases and J by 7 bases, with 10 bases between them. Germline CDR1 ENHRY, CDR2 SYGVKD. The CDR3 totals 12 residues. The CDR3 coding sequence is TGTGCCATCAGCGACACAGTTAATGAGCAGTTCTTC. Its translation is CAISDTVNEQFF.

This chain uses TRBV28 with TRBJ1-6; 10 bases align to TRBD1. With 2 bases clipped from V and 9 bases from J, the junction kept 4 bases outside the gene matches. Per the germline V gene, CDR1 is MDHEN and CDR2 is SYDVKM. This CDR3 region has 15 residues. The CDR3 DNA reads TGTGCCAGCAGTTTAGAGACAGGGGGCGGTTCACCCCTCCACTTT. Translating gives CASSLETGGGSPLHF.

This chain uses TRBV18 with TRBJ2-5; D gene ambiguous. CDR3 length equals 11 residues. The V end was cut by 6 bases, the J end by 4 bases, with 6 bases between. Germline lookup yields CDR1 KGHSH and CDR2 LQKENI. CDR3 coding DNA: TGTGCCAGCTCCCGCGCAGAGACCCAGTACTTC. Its protein product is CASSRAETQYF.

The gene calls are TRBV9 and TRBJ2-3; 11 bases are shared with TRBD2. The germline V gene encodes CDR1 SGDLS and CDR2 YYNGEE. Germline trimming cut 0 bases from V and 1 base from J; bases unmatched to any gene: 7. CDR3 length: 18 residues. The CDR3 loop reads CASSVGSGGARGTDTQYF. In DNA, the CDR3 is TGTGCCAGCAGCGTAGGTAGCGGGGGGGCCAGGGGCACAGATACGCAGTATTTT. The full variable domain, rest sourced from reference TRBV9 and TRBJ2-3, is DSGVTQTPKHLITATGQRVTLRCSPRSGDLSVYWYQQSLDQGLQFLIQYYNGEERAKGNILERFSAQQFPDLHSELNLSSLELGDSALYFCASSVGSGGARGTDTQYFGPGTRLTVL.

The chain carries TRBV6-6 and TRBJ1-2; D call uncertain. Trimming took 4 bases from V and 7 from J, leaving 7 bases between them. The germline V gene has CDR1 MNHNY and CDR2 SVGAGI (reference sequence). The CDR3 consists of 11 residues. CDR3 region: CASSSTRGYTF. The CDR3, as DNA: TGTGCCAGCAGTTCCACTCGTGGCTACACCTTC.

The V call is TRBV19, the J call TRBJ1-1; 8 nucleotides line up with TRBD1. Germline assignment: CDR1 LNHDA and CDR2 SQIVND (reference sequence). This CDR3 has 14 amino acids. Trimming at V came to 7 bases and at J to 5 bases, leaving 9 bases not matched to a gene. CDR3 nucleotide sequence: TGTGCCAGTATTCCCAGGGGGCGAAGTACTGAAGCTTTCTTT. This sequence encodes CASIPRGRSTEAFF.